This T cell receptor beta chain was documented in a study of T cells after yellow fever vaccination. Study information: SMART-Seq v4 Ultra Low Input served to prepare low-cell-number fractions.

This clonotype was picked up a small number of times. What it recognizes is unknown. Germline V gene data show CDR1 as MNHEY and CDR2 as SVGEGT. Unmatched junction bases numbered 14, after V lost 4 bases and J lost 14 bases. This CDR3 comprises 15 residues. Synthesis of TCR cDNA relied on 5'RACE template switching, which attached a universal primer site and UMIs. In TCRdb, the 5' RACE reads were re-called with MiXCR into one record per CDR3 protein. This table holds 300,000 to 400,000 distinct CDR3 sequences, 12% found once. Whole-study results and caveats: Though it reached lower strength, the secondary response hit its peak faster, day 5 versus 15. The CD4 compartment and the CD8 compartment contained a small share of clonotypes in common.

The sequences come from CD4+ T cells sorted from PBMCs, collected 15 days after the yellow fever booster vaccination. This TCR was recovered from a young man who received the YFV17D yellow fever vaccine. This rearrangement joins TRBV6-2 or TRBV6-3 to TRBJ2-3, with 11 bases identical to TRBD2. Here the CDR3 DNA reads TGTGCCAGCAGTTCGGCCCCCCCCCTAGCGGGGGGAGGGTATTTT. Protein: CASSSAPPLAGGGYF.